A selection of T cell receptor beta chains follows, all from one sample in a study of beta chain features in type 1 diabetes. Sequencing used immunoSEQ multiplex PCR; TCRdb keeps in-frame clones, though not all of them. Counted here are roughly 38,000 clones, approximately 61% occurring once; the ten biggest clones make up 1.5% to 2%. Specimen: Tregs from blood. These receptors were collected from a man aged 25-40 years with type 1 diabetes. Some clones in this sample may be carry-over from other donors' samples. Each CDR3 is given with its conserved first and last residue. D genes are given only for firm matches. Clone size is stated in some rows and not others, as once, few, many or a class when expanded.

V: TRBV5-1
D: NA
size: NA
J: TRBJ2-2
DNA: TGCGCCAGCAGCTATGGCCTCTCAACCGGGGAGCTGTTTTTT
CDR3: CASSYGLSTGELFF

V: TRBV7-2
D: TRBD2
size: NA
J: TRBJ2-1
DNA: TGTGCCAGCAGCTCTACTAGCGGGGGGGCCTACAATGAGCAGTTCTTC
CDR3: CASSSTSGGAYNEQFF

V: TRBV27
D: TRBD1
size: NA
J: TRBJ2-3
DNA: TGTGCCAGCAGCCGGGACAGTGGGACAGATACGCAGTATTTT
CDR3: CASSRDSGTDTQYF

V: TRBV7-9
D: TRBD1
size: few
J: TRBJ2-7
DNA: TGTGCCAGCAGCTTAGGACAGGGGGCGAAGGTCCTCTACGAGCAGTACTTC
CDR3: CASSLGQGAKVLYEQYF

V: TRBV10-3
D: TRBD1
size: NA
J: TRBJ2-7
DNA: TGTGCCATCACCCGGGACAGCTCCTACGGGCAGTACTTC
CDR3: CAITRDSSYGQYF

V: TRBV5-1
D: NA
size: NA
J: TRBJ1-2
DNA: TGCGCCAGCAGCTTGGGGGCAGGCTATGGCTACACCTTC
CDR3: CASSLGAGYGYTF

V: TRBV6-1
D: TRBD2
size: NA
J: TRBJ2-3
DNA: TGTGCCAGCATTGTCGGGGGGGCTGCAGATACGCAGTATTTT
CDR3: CASIVGGAADTQYF

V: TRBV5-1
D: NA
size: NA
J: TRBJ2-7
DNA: TGCGCCAGCAGCTTGGGACAAAACTACGAGCAGTACTTC
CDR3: CASSLGQNYEQYF

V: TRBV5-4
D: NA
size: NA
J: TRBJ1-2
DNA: TGTGCCAGCAGCCAGGACCCGAGGGAGAGTAGCGGCTACACCTTC
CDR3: CASSQDPRESSGYTF

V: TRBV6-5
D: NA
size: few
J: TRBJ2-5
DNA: TGTGCCAGCCGGGGAGGGGGTGCGGAGACCCAGTACTTC
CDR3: CASRGGGAETQYF

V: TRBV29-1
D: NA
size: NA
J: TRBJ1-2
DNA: TGCAGCGTTGTAATATTTCCGGAGTCCTATGGCTACACCTTC
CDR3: CSVVIFPESYGYTF

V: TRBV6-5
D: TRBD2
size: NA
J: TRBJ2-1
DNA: TGTGCCAGCAGTTACTCTACTAGCGGCAACAATGAGCAGTTCTTC
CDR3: CASSYSTSGNNEQFF

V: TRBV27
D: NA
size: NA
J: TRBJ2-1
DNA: TGTGCCAGCAGTCGCCAAAGAGGCAATGAGCAGTTCTTC
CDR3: CASSRQRGNEQFF

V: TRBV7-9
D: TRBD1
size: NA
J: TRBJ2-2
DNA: TGTGCCAGCAGCTCAAGGACAGGGGGTACCGGGGAGCTGTTTTTT
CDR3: CASSSRTGGTGELFF

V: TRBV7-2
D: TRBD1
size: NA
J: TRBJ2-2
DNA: TGTGCCAGCAGCTTTCAAAGACAGGGAACCGGGGAGCTGTTTTTT
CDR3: CASSFQRQGTGELFF

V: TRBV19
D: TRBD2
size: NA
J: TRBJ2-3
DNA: TGTGCCAGTAGTATGGCGGGGGGCCGAACAGATACGCAGTATTTT
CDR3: CASSMAGGRTDTQYF

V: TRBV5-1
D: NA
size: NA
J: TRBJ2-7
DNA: TGCGCCAGCAGACGGGGTATGGGGTCCTACGAGCAGTACTTC
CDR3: CASRRGMGSYEQYF

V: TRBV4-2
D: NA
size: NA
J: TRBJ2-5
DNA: TGTGCCAGCAGCTCCCTGGGGGGGCCGGGAGAGACCCAGTACTTC
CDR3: CASSSLGGPGETQYF

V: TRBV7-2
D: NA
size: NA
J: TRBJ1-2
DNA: TGTGCCAGCAGCTTAGCGGGCAGGGCAGGAGGGGGCTACACCTTC
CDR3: CASSLAGRAGGGYTF

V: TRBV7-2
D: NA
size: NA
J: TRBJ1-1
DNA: TGTGCCAGCAGCTGGACATCGTTCATGAACACTGAAGCTTTCTTT
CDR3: CASSWTSFMNTEAFF

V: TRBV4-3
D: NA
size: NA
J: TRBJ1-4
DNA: TGCGCCAGCAGCCAAGATCGAGGGTGGACTAATGAAAAACTGTTTTTT
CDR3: CASSQDRGWTNEKLFF

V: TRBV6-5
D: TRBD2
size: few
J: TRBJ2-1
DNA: TGTGCCAGCAGTTACCCGGGGGGGGGCGGAGAGCAGTTCTTC
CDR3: CASSYPGGGGEQFF

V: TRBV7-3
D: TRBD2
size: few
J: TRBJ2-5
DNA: TGTGCCAGCAGCTTAAGGCCCTCCGGGAGGGAGACCCAGTACTTC
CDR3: CASSLRPSGRETQYF

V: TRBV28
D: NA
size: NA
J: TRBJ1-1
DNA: TGTGCCAGCAGTTTGATGTCCGGCAGGGCCGACACTGAAGCTTTCTTT
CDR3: CASSLMSGRADTEAFF

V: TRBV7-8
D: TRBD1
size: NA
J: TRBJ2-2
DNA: TGTGCTCTCCGACAGGGACGAAACACCGGGGAGCTGTTTTTT
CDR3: CALRQGRNTGELFF

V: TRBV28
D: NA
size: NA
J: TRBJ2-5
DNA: TGTGCCAGCAGTCCCCTCCAGGGGAACCAGGGAATAGAGACCCAGTACTTC
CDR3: CASSPLQGNQGIETQYF